One and the same sample provided the 22 T cell receptor beta chains below, sequenced in a study of cytomegalovirus exposure and HLA in healthy donors. The PCR had 60 Vbeta and 13 Jbeta primers. This table comes from immunoSEQ multiplex PCR, and its TCRdb copy is limited to in-frame clones, with some not included. The sample records 100,000 to 150,000 clones, around 82% being singletons. Sequencing was done on a sample of PBMCs. The receptors derive from a boy aged 5-17 years in good health and CMV-seronegative.

This chain links TRBV5-4 with TRBJ2-1; 10 positions agree with TRBD2. The germline V gene has CDR1 SGHNT and CDR2 YYREEE (reference sequence). There are 17 residues in the CDR3. V shed 4 bases, J shed 0 bases, and the junction held 7 bases outside the gene matches. The chain's CDR3 is CASSARLAGSSYNEQFF. CDR3 nucleotide sequence: TGTGCCAGCAGCGCACGACTAGCGGGTAGCTCCTACAATGAGCAGTTCTTC.

The count of this clone is one. The chain carries TRBV27 and TRBJ2-2; tentatively, D is TRBD1 (5 bases). CDR1 MNHEY and CDR2 SMNVEV come from the germline V gene (reference sequence). V was clipped by 3 bases and J by 6 bases, with 8 bases between them. The CDR3 has 13 amino acids. This chain's CDR3 is CASSLGRAGELFF. The CDR3 DNA is TGTGCCAGCAGTTTGGGCAGGGCCGGGGAGCTGTTTTTT.

This rearrangement joins TRBV2 to TRBJ2-1, with D possibly TRBD2 on 6 matching bases. Germline V gene data show CDR1 as SNHLY and CDR2 as FYNNEI. The CDR3 contains 14 residues. Trimming removed 6 bases from V and 3 bases from J, with 12 bases in between. This chain's CDR3 is CASSDSGVYNEQFF. The CDR3 bases are TGTGCCAGCAGCGATAGCGGAGTCTACAATGAGCAGTTCTTC.

The V and J genes are TRBV7-9 and TRBJ2-3, with 12 bases matching TRBD2. In germline, CDR1 is SEHNR, CDR2 FQNEAQ (reference sequence). The CDR3 contains 16 residues. The junction had 4 bases not matched to a gene; V was cut back by 4 bases and J by 2 bases. The CDR3 loop reads CASSSGLAGSTDTQYF. The CDR3 DNA reads as TGTGCCAGCAGCTCCGGACTAGCGGGGTCCACAGATACGCAGTATTTT.

The gene calls are TRBV7-2 and TRBJ2-7; TRBD1 is a possible D gene (6 bases). The CDR3 is made up of 14 amino acids. Trimming left V 0 bases short and J 3 bases short, with 9 bases between. The germline V gene has CDR1 SGHTA and CDR2 FQGNSA. The CDR3 loop reads CASSLAGTNYEQYF. The CDR3 nucleotides are TGTGCCAGCAGCTTAGCCGGGACAAACTACGAGCAGTACTTC.

This chain links TRBV7-2 with TRBJ1-2, with TRBD1 matching 12 bases. Germline V gene data show CDR1 as SGHTA and CDR2 as FQGNSA. CDR3 length: 15 amino acids. Trimming removed 3 bases from V and 8 bases from J; junction bases left unmatched: 7. The CDR3 region is CASSLPGQGAYGYTF. CDR3 DNA sequence: TGTGCCAGCAGCTTGCCGGGACAGGGGGCTTACGGCTACACCTTC.

The V gene is TRBV7-2, the J gene TRBJ2-1; 9 nucleotides line up with TRBD2. The germline V gene encodes CDR1 SGHTA and CDR2 FQGNSA. V shed 0 bases and J 1 base; nucleotides not matched to a gene: 10. This CDR3 has 19 residues. DNA for the CDR3: TGTGCCAGCAGCTTAGCGAGGCGGGAGGGAGTAGGTTCCTACAATGAGCAGTTCTTC. Residues: CASSLARREGVGSYNEQFF.

The chain links TRBV5-4 to TRBJ2-3; 12 bases align to TRBD2. Germline loops: CDR1 SGHNT, CDR2 YYREEE (reference sequence). The CDR3 totals 15 residues. V lost 0 bases and J lost 9; bases outside the gene matches: 5. CDR3 region: CASSLGLAGVRTQYF. In nucleotides, the CDR3 is TGTGCCAGCAGCTTGGGACTAGCGGGGGTTCGGACGCAGTATTTT.

This clone was seen a handful of times. This chain connects TRBV5-6 to TRBJ2-7; 11 bases map to TRBD1. Trimming at V came to 3 bases and at J to 1 base, leaving 12 bases not matched to a gene. CDR3 size: 18 residues. Germline loops: CDR1 SGHDT, CDR2 YYEEEE. The CDR3, as DNA: TGTGCCAGCAGCTCCACCGGGACAGGGGGAATGGTTTCCTACGAGCAGTACTTC. Translation: CASSSTGTGGMVSYEQYF.

The chain employs TRBV5-6 and TRBJ1-5; D uncertain. Germline CDR1 SGHDT, CDR2 YYEEEE. V was cut by 5 bases and J by 2 bases, with 14 bases left in between. The CDR3 sequence is 15 residues long. CDR3 region: CASSRGPAGNQPQHF. DNA of the CDR3: TGTGCCAGCAGTCGCGGGCCGGCGGGCAATCAGCCCCAGCATTTT.

V usage is TRBV2 and J usage is TRBJ2-7, with D possibly matching TRBD1 (6 bases). The CDR3 spans 13 residues. Trimming cost V 4 bases and J 5 bases, with 12 bases left between them. Germline CDR1 and CDR2: SNHLY and FYNNEI. In DNA, the CDR3 is TGTGCCAGCAGTGTGGGGGCTCAGGACGAGCAGTACTTC. Amino acid sequence: CASSVGAQDEQYF.

The chain links TRBV30 to TRBJ2-2; D is unclear. V lost 3 bases to trimming and J lost 2 bases, with 13 bases between them. The CDR3 loop spans 15 amino acids. Germline lookup yields CDR1 GTSNPN and CDR2 SVGIG (reference sequence). CDR3 sequence: CAWRIPISNTGELFF. CDR3 nucleotides: TGTGCCTGGAGAATCCCCATTTCCAACACCGGGGAGCTGTTTTTT.

The chain carries TRBV4-1 and TRBJ2-6; 9 nucleotides line up with TRBD1. V lost 5 bases, J lost 0 bases, and 2 bases stayed unmatched. The CDR3 has 16 residues. Germline V gene sequence: CDR1 MGHRA, CDR2 YSYEKL. Here the CDR3 reads CASSLTGGSGANVLTF. CDR3 bases: TGCGCCAGCAGCTTGACAGGGGGCTCTGGGGCCAACGTCCTGACTTTC.

V and J are TRBV27 and TRBJ1-1, with 8 bases identical to TRBD1. The germline V gene has CDR1 MNHEY and CDR2 SMNVEV (reference sequence). The CDR3 sequence is 16 residues long. The V segment lost 4 bases and the J segment 11 bases; nucleotides outside the gene matches: 18. Written as DNA, the CDR3 is TGTGCCAGCAGTTCCCTCCCCCGGGACAGGACCTTCGGGGCTTTCTTT. It yields the protein CASSSLPRDRTFGAFF.

As to this clone: The junction and the germline gene differ at one end; a read error may be behind it. This sequence joins TRBV7-6 and TRBJ1-1; a weak D match, TRBD1 (5 bases). The CDR3 extends over 13 amino acids. Germline V CDR1 and CDR2: SGHVS, FNYEAQ. CDR3 DNA: TGTGCCAGCAGCCTAAACAGACAGATAGAAGCTCTCTTT. Protein product: CASSLNRQIEALF.

The gene calls are TRBV7-3 and TRBJ2-3; D is ambiguous. The germline gives CDR1 SGHTA, CDR2 FQGTGA. V was pared by 2 bases and J by 6 bases, with 12 bases between. The CDR3 loop spans 14 amino acids. CDR3 in DNA: TGTGCCAGCAGCTTAGGTGTCTCGGAGGATACGCAGTATTTT. This translates into CASSLGVSEDTQYF. The variable domain in full, completed from reference TRBV7-3 and TRBJ2-3, reads GAGVSQTPSNKVTEKGKYVELRCDPISGHTALYWYRQSLGQGPEFLIYFQGTGAADDSGLPNDRFFAVRPEGSVSTLKIQRTERGDSAVYLCASSLGVSEDTQYFGPGTRLTVL.

This clone was observed once. V is TRBV10-3 and J is TRBJ1-2, with unresolved D. The CDR3 is 15 residues long. Deletions cut 3 bases from V and 7 bases from J, with 18 bases between. Germline V gives CDR1 ENHRY, CDR2 SYGVKD. CDR3 residues: CAISDAPGGAVGYTF. The CDR3 DNA reads as TGTGCCATCAGTGATGCACCGGGTGGAGCGGTTGGCTACACCTTC.

This clone was seen a single time. This rearrangement joins TRBV5-1 to TRBJ2-3; D possibly corresponds to TRBD2 (5 bases). The CDR3 has 15 amino acids. V dropped 4 bases and J dropped 0 bases, with 12 bases sitting between them. CDR1 is SGHRS, CDR2 YFSETQ, per germline. CDR3 in amino acids: CASSASGTSTDTQYF. The CDR3 DNA reads as TGCGCCAGCAGCGCCAGCGGAACTAGCACAGATACGCAGTATTTT.

The gene calls are TRBV7-2 and TRBJ1-2; 8 nucleotides line up with TRBD1. The J segment lost 3 bases and the V segment lost 4 bases, leaving 10 bases of the junction unmatched. The germline gives CDR1 SGHTA, CDR2 FQGNSA. The CDR3 runs 16 residues. The CDR3 is CASSSMPGQAHYGYTF. CDR3 sequence (DNA): TGTGCCAGCAGCTCCATGCCGGGACAGGCCCACTATGGCTACACCTTC.

This sequence joins TRBV7-3 and TRBJ2-3; possible D gene TRBD1, 6 bases. Deletions cut 1 base from V and 5 bases from J, with 7 bases between. The germline CDR1 and CDR2 sequences are SGHTA and FQGTGA. The CDR3 extends over 13 amino acids. This CDR3 reads CASSLRGQDTQYF. The CDR3 DNA reads as TGTGCCAGCAGCTTAAGGGGGCAAGATACGCAGTATTTT.

The chain joins TRBV29-1 to TRBJ2-3; the D gene is possibly TRBD2 (6 bases). This CDR3 is built from 12 residues. Germline V gene data show CDR1 as SQVTM and CDR2 as ANQGSEA. The V end lost 7 bases, the J end lost 2 bases, and 10 bases lay between the germline ends. CDR3 DNA: TGCAGCGCGGGACTTAACACAGATACGCAGTATTTT. Translating gives CSAGLNTDTQYF.

The chain carries TRBV6-5 and TRBJ1-6; maybe TRBD1 (6 bases). The length of the CDR3 is 14 residues. Deletions cut 1 base from V and 10 bases from J, with 11 bases between. The V gene's germline CDR1 is MNHEY and CDR2 SVGAGI. CDR3 residues: CASSYLQGISPLHF. CDR3 DNA sequence: TGTGCCAGCAGTTACTTACAGGGAATCTCACCCCTCCACTTT.